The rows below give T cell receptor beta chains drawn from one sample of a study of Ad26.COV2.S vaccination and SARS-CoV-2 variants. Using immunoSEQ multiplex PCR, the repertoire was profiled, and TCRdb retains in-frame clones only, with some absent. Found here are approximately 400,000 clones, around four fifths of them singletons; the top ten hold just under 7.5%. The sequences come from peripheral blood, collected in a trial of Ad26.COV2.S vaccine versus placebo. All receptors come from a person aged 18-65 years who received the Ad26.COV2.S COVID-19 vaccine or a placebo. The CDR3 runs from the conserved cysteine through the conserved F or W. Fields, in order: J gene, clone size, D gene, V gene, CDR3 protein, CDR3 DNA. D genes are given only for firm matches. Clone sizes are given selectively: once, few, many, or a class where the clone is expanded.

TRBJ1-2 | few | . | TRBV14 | CASGDGTVYGYTF | TGTGCCAGCGGAGACGGGACCGTCTATGGCTACACCTTC
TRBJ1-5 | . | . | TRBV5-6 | CASSQGWDSNQPQHF | TGTGCCAGCAGCCAAGGGTGGGATAGCAATCAGCCCCAGCATTTT
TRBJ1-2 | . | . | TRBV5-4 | CASSLALTPDYGYTF | TGTGCCAGCAGCTTGGCTCTAACTCCGGACTATGGCTACACCTTC
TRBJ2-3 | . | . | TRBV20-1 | CSARSPDTQYF | TGCAGTGCTAGGAGTCCGGATACGCAGTATTTT
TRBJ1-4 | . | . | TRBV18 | CASSPWRGEKLFF | TGTGCCAGCTCACCTTGGAGAGGGGAAAAACTGTTTTTT
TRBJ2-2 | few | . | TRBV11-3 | CASSQALVNGELFF | TGTGCAAGCAGCCAGGCGTTGGTTAACGGGGAGCTGTTTTTT
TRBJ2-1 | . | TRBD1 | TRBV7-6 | CASSSRDRDLNEQFF | TGTGCCAGCAGCTCCCGCGACAGGGACCTCAATGAGCAGTTCTTC
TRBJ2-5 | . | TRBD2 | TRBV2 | CASGLAGETQYF | TGTGCCAGTGGACTAGCGGGAGAGACCCAGTACTTC
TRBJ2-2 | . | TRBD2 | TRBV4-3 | CASSQAGAGDDTGELFF | TGCGCCAGCAGCCAAGCCGGGGCGGGGGATGACACCGGGGAGCTGTTTTTT
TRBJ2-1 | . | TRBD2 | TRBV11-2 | CASSLVAGRGNEQFF | TGTGCCAGCAGCTTAGTGGCAGGGAGGGGTAATGAGCAGTTCTTC
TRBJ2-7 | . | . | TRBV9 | CASSVVDRGYEQYF | TGTGCCAGCAGCGTAGTGGATCGGGGATACGAGCAGTACTTC
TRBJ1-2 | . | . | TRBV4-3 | CASSQDLRGASRRDYGYTF | TGCGCCAGCAGCCAAGATCTCCGCGGGGCGTCACGGAGAGACTATGGCTACACCTTC
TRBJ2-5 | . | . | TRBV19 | CASRTGLVETQYF | TGTGCCAGCAGAACAGGTCTGGTAGAGACCCAGTACTTC
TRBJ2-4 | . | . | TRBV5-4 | CASSLAPGPPSNGIQYF | TGTGCCAGCAGCTTGGCCCCAGGGCCCCCCTCGAATGGAATTCAGTACTTC
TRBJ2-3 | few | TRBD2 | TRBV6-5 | CASSYAGGTDTQYF | TGTGCCAGCAGTTACGCGGGGGGCACAGATACGCAGTATTTT
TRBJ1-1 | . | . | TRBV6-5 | CASSYSTQGYTEAFF | TGTGCCAGCAGTTACTCGACACAGGGTTACACTGAAGCTTTCTTT
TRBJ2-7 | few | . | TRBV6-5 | CASSYSSGRGYEQYF | TGTGCCAGCAGTTACTCGAGTGGCAGGGGCTACGAGCAGTACTTC
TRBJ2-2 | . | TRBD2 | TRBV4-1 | CASSQDPLAGNTGELFF | TGCGCCAGCAGCCAAGATCCACTAGCGGGTAACACCGGGGAGCTGTTTTTT
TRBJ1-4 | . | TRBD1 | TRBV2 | CASSEVGTGDEKLFF | TGTGCCAGCAGTGAAGTTGGGACAGGGGATGAAAAACTGTTTTTT
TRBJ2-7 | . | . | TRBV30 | CAWSVTSSYEQYF | TGTGCCTGGAGTGTAACGTCGTCCTACGAGCAGTACTTC
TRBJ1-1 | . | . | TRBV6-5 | CASSFVWGTSGTEAFF | TGTGCCAGCAGTTTCGTGTGGGGCACCTCGGGCACTGAAGCTTTCTTT
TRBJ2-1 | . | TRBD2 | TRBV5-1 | CASSWGLAFTYNEQFF | TGCGCCAGCAGCTGGGGACTAGCGTTCACCTACAATGAGCAGTTCTTC